The rows below give T cell receptor beta chains drawn from one sample of a study of Graves' ophthalmopathy and Graves' hyperthyroidism. TCRdb re-derived calls from the multiplex PCR reads in MiXCR, one entry per CDR3 protein. The sample yields a few hundred thousand distinct CDR3 sequences, 15% seen once. Sequences were obtained from peripheral blood. The receptors derive from a young woman with stable Graves' hyperthyroidism. The CDR3 runs from the conserved cysteine through the conserved F or W. The order of the fields is clone size, V gene, D gene, J gene, CDR3 DNA, CDR3 protein. A D gene is named only where the DNA matches it firmly. Clone sizes are given selectively: once, few, many, or a class where the clone is expanded.

abundance: many
v_gene: TRBV3-1
d_gene: .
j_gene: TRBJ1-1
CDR3nt: TGTGCCAGCAGCCAAGGGGGGCCCAACACTGAAGCTTTCTTT
CDR3aa: CASSQGGPNTEAFF

abundance: many
v_gene: TRBV5-5
d_gene: .
j_gene: TRBJ1-5
CDR3nt: TGTGCCAGCAGACCCGCGGGGGGAGACAATCAGCCCCAGCATTTT
CDR3aa: CASRPAGGDNQPQHF

abundance: few
v_gene: TRBV18
d_gene: TRBD1
j_gene: TRBJ2-7
CDR3nt: TGTGCCAGCTCACAGGGGACAGGGGGGACCTACGAGCAGTACTTC
CDR3aa: CASSQGTGGTYEQYF

abundance: many
v_gene: TRBV27
d_gene: .
j_gene: TRBJ1-1
CDR3nt: TGTGCCAGCAGCCCTATACAGGGCTTGAGCACTGAAGCTTTCTTT
CDR3aa: CASSPIQGLSTEAFF

abundance: many
v_gene: TRBV4-1
d_gene: .
j_gene: TRBJ1-1
CDR3nt: TGCGCCAGCAGCCAAGATCCCAGAGTAGAAGCTTTCTTT
CDR3aa: CASSQDPRVEAFF

abundance: few
v_gene: TRBV12-5
d_gene: .
j_gene: TRBJ1-1
CDR3nt: TGTGCTAGTGGTTTGCCGTGGCAGACAGAGAACACTGAAGCTTTCTTT
CDR3aa: CASGLPWQTENTEAFF

abundance: many
v_gene: TRBV7-2
d_gene: TRBD1
j_gene: TRBJ2-5
CDR3nt: TGTGCCAGCAGCTCCCGGGACAGGGGGCCAGAGACCCAGTACTTC
CDR3aa: CASSSRDRGPETQYF

abundance: many
v_gene: TRBV12-3/TRBV12-4
d_gene: .
j_gene: TRBJ2-7
CDR3nt: TGTGCCAGCAGTTTCCATGGATACGAGCAGTACTTC
CDR3aa: CASSFHGYEQYF

abundance: many
v_gene: TRBV7-9
d_gene: TRBD1
j_gene: TRBJ1-2
CDR3nt: TGTGCCAGCAGCTTAGGTGGGACAGACTATGGCTACACCTTC
CDR3aa: CASSLGGTDYGYTF

abundance: many
v_gene: TRBV19
d_gene: TRBD1
j_gene: TRBJ1-5
CDR3nt: TGTGCCAGCCCGGGACAGGCGAGCAATCAGCCCCAGCATTTT
CDR3aa: CASPGQASNQPQHF

abundance: many
v_gene: TRBV9
d_gene: .
j_gene: TRBJ1-1
CDR3nt: TGTGCCAGCAGCCCCCCAGACAGGAACACTGAAGCTTTCTTT
CDR3aa: CASSPPDRNTEAFF

abundance: .
v_gene: TRBV7-2
d_gene: .
j_gene: TRBJ1-1
CDR3nt: TGTGCCAGCAGCTTCTTTAACGGGGGGACTGAAGCTTTCTTT
CDR3aa: CASSFFNGGTEAFF

abundance: few
v_gene: TRBV9
d_gene: .
j_gene: TRBJ1-1
CDR3nt: TGTGCCAGCAGCGTAGAACTACAGGGGAACACTGAAGCTTTCTTT
CDR3aa: CASSVELQGNTEAFF